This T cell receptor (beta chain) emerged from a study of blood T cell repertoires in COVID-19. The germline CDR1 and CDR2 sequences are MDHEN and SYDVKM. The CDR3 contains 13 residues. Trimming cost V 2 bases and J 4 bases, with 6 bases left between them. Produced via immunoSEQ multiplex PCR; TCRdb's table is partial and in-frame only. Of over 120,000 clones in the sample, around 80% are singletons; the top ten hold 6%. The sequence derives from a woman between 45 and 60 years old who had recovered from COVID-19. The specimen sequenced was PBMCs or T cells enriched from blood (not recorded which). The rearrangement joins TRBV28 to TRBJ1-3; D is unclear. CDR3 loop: CASSLTTGNTIYF. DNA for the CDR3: TGTGCCAGCAGTTTAACGACAGGAAACACCATATATTTT.